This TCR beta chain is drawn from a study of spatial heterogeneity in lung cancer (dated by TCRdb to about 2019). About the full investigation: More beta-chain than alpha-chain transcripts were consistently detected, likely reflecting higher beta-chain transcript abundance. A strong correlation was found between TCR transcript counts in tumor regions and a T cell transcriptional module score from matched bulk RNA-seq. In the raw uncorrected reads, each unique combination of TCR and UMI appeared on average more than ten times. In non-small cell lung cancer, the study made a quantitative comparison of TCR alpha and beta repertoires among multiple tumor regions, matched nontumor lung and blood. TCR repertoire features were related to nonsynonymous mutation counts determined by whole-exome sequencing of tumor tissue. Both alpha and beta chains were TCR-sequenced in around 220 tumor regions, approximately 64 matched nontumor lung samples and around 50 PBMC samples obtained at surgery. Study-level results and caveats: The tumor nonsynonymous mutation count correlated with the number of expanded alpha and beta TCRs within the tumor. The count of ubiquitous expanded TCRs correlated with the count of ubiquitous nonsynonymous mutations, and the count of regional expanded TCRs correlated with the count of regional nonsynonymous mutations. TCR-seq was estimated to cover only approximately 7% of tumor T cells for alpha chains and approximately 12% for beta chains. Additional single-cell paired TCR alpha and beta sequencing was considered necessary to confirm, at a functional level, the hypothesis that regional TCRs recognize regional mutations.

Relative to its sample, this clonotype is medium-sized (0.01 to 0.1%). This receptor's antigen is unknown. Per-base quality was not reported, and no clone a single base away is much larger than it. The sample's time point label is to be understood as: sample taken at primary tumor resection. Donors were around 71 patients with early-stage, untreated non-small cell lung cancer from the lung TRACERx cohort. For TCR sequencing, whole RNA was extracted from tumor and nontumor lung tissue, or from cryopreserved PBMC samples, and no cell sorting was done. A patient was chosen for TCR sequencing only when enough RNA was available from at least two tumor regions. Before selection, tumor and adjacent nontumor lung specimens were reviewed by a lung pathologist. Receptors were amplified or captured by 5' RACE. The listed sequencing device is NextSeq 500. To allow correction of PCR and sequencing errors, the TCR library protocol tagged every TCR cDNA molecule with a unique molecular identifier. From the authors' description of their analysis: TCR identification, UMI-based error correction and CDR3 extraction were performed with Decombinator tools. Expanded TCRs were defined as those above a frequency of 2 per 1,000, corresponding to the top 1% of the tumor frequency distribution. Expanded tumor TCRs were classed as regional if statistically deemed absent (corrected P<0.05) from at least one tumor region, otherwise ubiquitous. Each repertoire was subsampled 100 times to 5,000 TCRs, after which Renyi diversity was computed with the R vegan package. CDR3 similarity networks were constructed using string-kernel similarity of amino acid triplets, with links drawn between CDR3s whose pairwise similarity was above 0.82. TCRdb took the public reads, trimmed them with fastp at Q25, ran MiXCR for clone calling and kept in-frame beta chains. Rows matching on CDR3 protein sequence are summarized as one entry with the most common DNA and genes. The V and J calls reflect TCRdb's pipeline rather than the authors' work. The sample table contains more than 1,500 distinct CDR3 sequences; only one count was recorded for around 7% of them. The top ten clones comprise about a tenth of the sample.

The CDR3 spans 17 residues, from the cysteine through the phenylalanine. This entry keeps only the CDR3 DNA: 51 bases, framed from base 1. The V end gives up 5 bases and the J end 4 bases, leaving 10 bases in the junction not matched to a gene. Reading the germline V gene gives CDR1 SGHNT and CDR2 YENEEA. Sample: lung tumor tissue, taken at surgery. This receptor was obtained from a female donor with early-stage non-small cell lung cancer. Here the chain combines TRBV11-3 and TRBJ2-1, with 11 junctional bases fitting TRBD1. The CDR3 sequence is CASSPHGGTGGYNEQFF. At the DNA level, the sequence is TGTGCCAGCAGCCCCCATGGGGGGACAGGGGGGTACAATGAGCAGTTCTTC.